The 7 T cell receptor beta chains reported below all come from one sample, sequenced in a study of blood T cell repertoires in COVID-19. Libraries were prepared by immunoSEQ multiplex PCR; TCRdb keeps only in-frame clonotypes and omits some of them. The table shows some 210,000 clones, with around four fifths occurring only once. The sample comprised peripheral blood. Source of these receptors: a woman between 45 and 65 years old with active or convalescent COVID-19.

This chain links TRBV2 with TRBJ2-5; D ambiguous. Trimming left V 5 bases short and J 2 bases short, with 12 bases between. Germline-derived CDR1 and CDR2 are SNHLY and FYNNEI. The CDR3 extends over 14 amino acids. CDR3 nucleotide sequence: TGTGCCAGCAGTCGTCTAACGAGACAAGAGACCCAGTACTTC. Encoded protein: CASSRLTRQETQYF.

The V gene is TRBV10-2, the J gene TRBJ1-2; tentative D call: TRBD1 (5 bases). V lost 10 bases and J lost 2, with 14 bases in between. This CDR3 region has 13 residues. Germline CDR1 is WSHSY and CDR2 is SAAADI. This CDR3 is CATSAGENYGYTF. The CDR3 coding sequence is TGCGCCACATCTGCGGGGGAGAACTATGGCTACACCTTC.

For the CDR3, the DNA is TGTGCCAGCAGGCAGGGTAGTAATCAGCCCCAGCATTTT. It encodes CASRQGSNQPQHF. J is TRBJ1-5 and V is TRBV16; D is perhaps TRBD1 (5 bases). This CDR3 comprises 13 residues. Trimming removed 6 bases at V and 4 bases at J, with 10 bases between. CDR1 KGHSY and CDR2 FQNENV come from the germline V gene.

This clone appeared a single time. The chain recombines TRBV27 with TRBJ1-4; D gene uncertain. Germline V gene lookup returns CDR1 MNHEY and CDR2 SMNVEV (reference sequence). Trimming took 3 bases from V and 3 from J, leaving 5 bases between them. The length of the CDR3 is 13 residues. The CDR3 DNA sequence: TGTGCCAGCAGTTTCCAGTCTAATGAAAAACTGTTTTTT. It specifies CASSFQSNEKLFF.

The J gene is TRBJ1-1, the V gene TRBV5-1, with 9 bases identical to TRBD1. The junction had 9 bases not matched to a gene; V was cut back by 5 bases and J by 4 bases. Germline V gives CDR1 SGHRS, CDR2 YFSETQ. The CDR3 extends over 15 amino acids. In DNA form, the CDR3 reads TGCGCCAGCAGATCCACAGGGGGCGCGGGCACTGAAGCTTTCTTT. This translates into CASRSTGGAGTEAFF.

V usage is TRBV6-5 and J usage is TRBJ1-5, with D possibly being TRBD1 (6 bases). V lost 6 bases and J 5 bases, leaving 11 bases between the germline ends. The CDR3 has 13 amino acids. CDR1 MNHEY and CDR2 SVGAGI come from the germline V gene. CDR3: CASSRDTYQPQHF. The CDR3, as DNA: TGTGCCAGCAGCCGGGACACCTATCAGCCCCAGCATTTT.

This clone is a singleton in its sample. DNA of the CDR3: TGTGCCAGCTCTCCGGACAGGAACACCGGGGAGCTGTTTTTT. As protein: CASSPDRNTGELFF. V and J are TRBV18 and TRBJ2-2; TRBD1 is a possible D gene (6 bases). V was trimmed by 6 bases and J by 1 base, leaving 9 bases between them. CDR3 length equals 14 residues. Germline assignment: CDR1 KGHSH and CDR2 LQKENI.